The sample holds one count of the clone carrying this TCR beta chain. The target antigen is unknown. From germline, CDR1 is SEHNR and CDR2 FQNEAQ (reference sequence). CDR3 length: 14 amino acids. The V gene end was trimmed by 4 bases and the J gene end by 3 bases; junction bases not matched to a gene: 5. The sample belongs to a study of lymphopenia after photon versus proton radiotherapy. Overall study findings and caveats: Only patients who died were analyzed for survival; proton advantage is unproven.

This table comes from immunoSEQ multiplex PCR, and its TCRdb copy is limited to in-frame clones, with some not included. The data show about 70,000 clones, with less than 95% seen just once and approximately 2.1% held by the top ten. The material was peripheral blood, obtained from a patient treated with photon-based radiotherapy. The chain is built from TRBV7-9 and TRBJ1-2; the match to TRBD1 covers 7 bases. This clonotype was obtained from a woman in her forties with cholangiocarcinoma. The CDR3 spells CASSSTGMDYGYTF. In DNA form, the CDR3 reads TGTGCCAGCAGCTCGACAGGGATGGACTATGGCTACACCTTC.